This T cell receptor beta chain came from a study of esophageal squamous cell carcinoma under preoperative chemotherapy. In the study overall: Samples included peripheral blood T cells as well as tumor-infiltrating lymphocytes. The study, taken as a whole, reports: After treatment, tumor-infiltrating lymphocytes seemed to come partly from incoming peripheral T cells, not only local changes.

This clonotype was detected only once. As yet, its antigen is unknown. Time point here: before preoperative PTX-NDP chemotherapy. Patients received paclitaxel-nedaplatin as preoperative chemotherapy before surgery. TCRdb re-analysed the PCR reads in MiXCR, keeping a single row per CDR3 protein. This table has approximately 15,000 distinct CDR3 sequences, more than 50% appearing once. The origin of this receptor is a human donor with esophageal squamous cell carcinoma. The donor label of this sample is uncertain. Sample collection occurred from a patient given preoperative chemotherapy.

The CDR3 protein is CASSYSSGRGKNEQYF. The CDR3 nucleotides read TGTGCCAGCAGTTACTCTAGCGGGAGGGGGAAAAACGAGCAGTACTTC. The J gene is TRBJ2-5, the V gene TRBV6-5; TRBD2 matches 11 bases. The DNA end favors TRBJ2-7, so the J call may be wrong. CDR3 length: 16 amino acids. Germline V lookup: CDR1 MNHEY, CDR2 SVGAGI.